This T cell receptor beta chain stems from a study of human T cells and chemical hapten exposure. About the research overall: Read at 6 days, the patch tests placed 0.01% DPC on the upper back.

The CDR3 contains 16 residues. The V and J ends lost 0 bases and 9 bases respectively, with 18 bases between them. Per the germline V gene, CDR1 is MGHRA and CDR2 is YSYEKL. MiXCR was run by TCRdb on the RACE reads, yielding one entry per CDR3 protein. The table lists tens of thousands of distinct CDR3 sequences, over 7.5% of them singletons. Time point in this sample: patch test 3, about 24 weeks after DPC sensitization. Sample treatment: therapeutic diphenylcyclopropenone sensitization with weekly scalp DPC. It was unfractionated whole blood from which total RNA was extracted. The sample holds many counts of this clonotype. The antigen is not known. Study-wide results and limits: Expanded TCR counts at PT1 were positively correlated with the patch test score.

The chain combines TRBV4-1 with TRBJ2-1; a possible D gene is TRBD2 (6 bases). The clonotype comes from a man between 45 and 60 years old with alopecia areata. Some clones in this sample may be carry-over from other donors' samples. The source material was whole blood, sampled in connection with sensitization to the hapten diphenylcyclopropenone (DPC). The CDR3 spells CASSQDSFGEVPEQFF. Here the CDR3 DNA reads TGCGCCAGCAGCCAAGACTCGTTCGGGGAGGTTCCTGAGCAGTTCTTC.